This TCR beta chain was sequenced in a study of blood T cell repertoires in COVID-19. Study as a whole: The United States, Italy and Spain supplied acute and convalescent COVID-19 samples. In each case, the material was cDNA or gDNA derived from T cells, B-cell-depleted T cells, or PBMCs.

Germline CDR1 and CDR2: SQVTM and ANQGSEA. Trimming pared 0 bases from V and 4 bases from J, leaving 12 bases between. CDR3 size: 14 residues. Per the study methods: Researchers report that nucleated cell counts were estimated from reference gene primer amplification. Clones were sequenced by immunoSEQ multiplex PCR, and TCRdb holds only the in-frame ones, with some missing. For V, J and clone size, that table is used; D and trimming come from the DNA. The sample lists around 24,000 clones; around 90% were seen once. The chain has TRBV29-1 and TRBJ1-2; maybe TRBD1 (5 bases). Material for sequencing was peripheral blood. This TCR was recovered from a man between 65 and 79 years old with acute or convalescent COVID-19. The CDR3 loop reads CSVEDTEGPYGYTF. The DNA for the CDR3 is TGCAGCGTTGAAGATACGGAGGGGCCCTATGGCTACACCTTC.